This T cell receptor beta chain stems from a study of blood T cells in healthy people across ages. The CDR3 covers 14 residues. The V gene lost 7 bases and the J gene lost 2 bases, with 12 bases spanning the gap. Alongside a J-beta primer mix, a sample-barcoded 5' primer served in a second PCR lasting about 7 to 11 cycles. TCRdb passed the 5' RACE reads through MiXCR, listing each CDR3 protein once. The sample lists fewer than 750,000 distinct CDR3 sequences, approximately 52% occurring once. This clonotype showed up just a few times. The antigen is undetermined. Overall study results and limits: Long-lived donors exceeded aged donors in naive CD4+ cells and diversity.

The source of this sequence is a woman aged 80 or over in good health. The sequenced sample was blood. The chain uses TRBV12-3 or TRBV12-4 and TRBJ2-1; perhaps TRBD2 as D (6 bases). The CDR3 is CASTSGGTYNEQFF. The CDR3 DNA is TGTGCCAGCACCAGTGGGGGGACCTACAATGAGCAGTTCTTC.